This TCR beta chain was captured in a study of blood T cell repertoires in COVID-19. Study overall: T cells, B-cell-depleted T cells, or PBMCs provided the cDNA or gDNA that served as material.

Researchers sorted participants into cohorts using their self-reported clinical history. Original processing notes: Researchers report that nucleated cell counts were estimated from reference gene primer amplification. Assay used: immunoSEQ multiplex PCR; TCRdb lists only in-frame clones, some missing. V, J and clone size are taken as reported in that table, and D and trimming were inferred from the DNA itself. The repertoire holds fewer than 200,000 clones, with around 87% as singletons. The sample comprised PBMCs or T cells enriched from blood (not recorded which). The receptor's source is a middle-aged woman in a cohort exposed to, infected with or recovered from COVID-19 (not recorded which).

CDR3 protein: CASSITQSSTDTQYF. The CDR3, as DNA: TGTGCCAGCAGTATAACACAGTCTAGCACAGATACGCAGTATTTT. This chain joins TRBV2 and TRBJ2-3; D call uncertain. CDR3 length: 15 amino acids. V was pared by 5 bases and J by 0 bases, with 12 bases between. Looked up from germline, CDR1 is SNHLY and CDR2 is FYNNEI.